This TCR beta chain derives from a study of post-analysis software for immune sequencing data. Overall study results and limits: In patients, about 5 TRBV segments were more frequent than in controls, with TRBV5-6, TRBV5-1 and TRBV20-1 among them.

Per germline, CDR1 SGDLS and CDR2 YYNGEE. The CDR3 has 13 amino acids. Unique-molecular-identifier-tagged TCR beta cDNA libraries were used. TCRdb reprocessed the PCR reads via MiXCR and lists one record per CDR3 protein. This table has approximately 770,000 distinct CDR3 sequences, roughly 50% appearing once. A remark on this clonotype: The antigen is not known.

Source material: blood. The clonotype was recovered from a girl aged 5 to 17 with multiple sclerosis. The genes are TRBV9 and TRBJ2-5, with 7 bases fitting TRBD2. The DNA matches TRBJ2-7 better at its end, which makes the J call doubtful. Here the CDR3 reads CASSYGLDDEQYF. For the CDR3, the DNA is TGTGCCAGCAGCTACGGACTAGATGACGAGCAGTACTTC.